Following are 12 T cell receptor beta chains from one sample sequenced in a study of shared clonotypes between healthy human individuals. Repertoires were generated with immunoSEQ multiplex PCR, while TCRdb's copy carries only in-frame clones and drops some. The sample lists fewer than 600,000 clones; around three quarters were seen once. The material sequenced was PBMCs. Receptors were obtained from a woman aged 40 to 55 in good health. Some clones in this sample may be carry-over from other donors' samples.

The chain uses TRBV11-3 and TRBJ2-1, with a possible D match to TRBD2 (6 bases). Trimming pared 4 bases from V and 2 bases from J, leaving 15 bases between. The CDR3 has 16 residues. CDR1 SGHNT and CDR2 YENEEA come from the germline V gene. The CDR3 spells CASSSPIGGAYNEQFF. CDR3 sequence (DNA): TGTGCCAGCAGCTCCCCGATTGGCGGGGCCTACAATGAGCAGTTCTTC.

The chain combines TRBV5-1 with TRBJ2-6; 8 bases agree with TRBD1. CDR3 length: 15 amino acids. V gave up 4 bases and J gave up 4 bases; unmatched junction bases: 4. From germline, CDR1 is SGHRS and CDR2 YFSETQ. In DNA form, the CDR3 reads TGCGCCAGCAGCCAGACAGGGGACGGGGCCAACGTCCTGACTTTC. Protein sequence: CASSQTGDGANVLTF.

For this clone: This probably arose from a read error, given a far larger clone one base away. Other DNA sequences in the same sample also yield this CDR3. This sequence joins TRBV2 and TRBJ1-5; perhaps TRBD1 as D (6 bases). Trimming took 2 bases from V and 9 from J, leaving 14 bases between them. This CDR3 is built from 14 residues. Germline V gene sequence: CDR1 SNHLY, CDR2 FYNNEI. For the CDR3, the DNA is TGTGCCAGCAGTGAATCGGGGGGGCTGTCGCCCCAGCATTTT. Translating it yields CASSESGGLSPQHF.

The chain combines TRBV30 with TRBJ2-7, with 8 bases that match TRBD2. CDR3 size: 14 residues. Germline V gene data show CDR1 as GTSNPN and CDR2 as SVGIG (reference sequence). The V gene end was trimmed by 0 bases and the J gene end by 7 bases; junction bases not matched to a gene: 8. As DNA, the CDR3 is TGTGCCTGGAGTGTAGGCGGGGGGTCTGGTGAGCAGTACTTC. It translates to CAWSVGGGSGEQYF.

CDR3 sequence reads: CAWNGGALSTDTQYF. CDR3 in DNA: TGTGCCTGGAACGGGGGAGCGCTTAGCACAGATACGCAGTATTTT. V and J are TRBV30 and TRBJ2-3; D is possibly TRBD2 (6 bases). Trimming took off 4 bases at V and 0 bases at J, with 14 bases between the two ends. The CDR3 runs 15 residues. The germline gives CDR1 GTSNPN, CDR2 SVGIG (reference sequence).

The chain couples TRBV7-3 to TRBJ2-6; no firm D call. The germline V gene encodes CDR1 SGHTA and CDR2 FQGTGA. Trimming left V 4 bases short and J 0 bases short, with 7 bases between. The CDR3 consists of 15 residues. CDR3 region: CASSSRASGANVLTF. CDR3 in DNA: TGTGCCAGCAGCTCAAGGGCCTCTGGGGCCAACGTCCTGACTTTC. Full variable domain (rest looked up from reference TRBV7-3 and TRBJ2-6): GAGVSQTPSNKVTEKGKYVELRCDPISGHTALYWYRQSLGQGPEFLIYFQGTGAADDSGLPNDRFFAVRPEGSVSTLKIQRTERGDSAVYLCASSSRASGANVLTFGAGSRLTVL.

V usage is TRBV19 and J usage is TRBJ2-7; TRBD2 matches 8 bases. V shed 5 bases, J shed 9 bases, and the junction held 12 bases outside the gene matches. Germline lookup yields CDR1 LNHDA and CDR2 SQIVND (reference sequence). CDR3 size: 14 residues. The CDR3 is CASSPGLGSTRQYF. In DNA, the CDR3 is TGTGCCAGTAGTCCGGGACTAGGATCTACGAGGCAGTACTTC. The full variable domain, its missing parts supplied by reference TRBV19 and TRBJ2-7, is DGGITQSPKYLFRKEGQNVTLSCEQNLNHDAMYWYRQDPGQGLRLIYYSQIVNDFQKGDIAEGYSVSREKKESFPLTVTSAQKNPTAFYLCASSPGLGSTRQYFGPGTRLTVT.

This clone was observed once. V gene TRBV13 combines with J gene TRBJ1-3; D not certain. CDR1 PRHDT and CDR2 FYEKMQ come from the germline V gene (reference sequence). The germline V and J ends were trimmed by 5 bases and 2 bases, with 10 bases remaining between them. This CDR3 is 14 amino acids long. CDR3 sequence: CASSPRSAGNTIYF. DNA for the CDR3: TGTGCCAGCAGCCCGCGGAGTGCTGGAAACACCATATATTTT.

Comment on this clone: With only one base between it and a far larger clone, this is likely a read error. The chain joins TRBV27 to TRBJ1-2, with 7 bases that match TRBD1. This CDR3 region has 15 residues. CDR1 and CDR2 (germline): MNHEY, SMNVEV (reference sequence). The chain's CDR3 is CASSLSQGVGYDYTF. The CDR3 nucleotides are TGTGCCAGCAGTTTATCGCAGGGGGTGGGCTATGACTACACCTTC.

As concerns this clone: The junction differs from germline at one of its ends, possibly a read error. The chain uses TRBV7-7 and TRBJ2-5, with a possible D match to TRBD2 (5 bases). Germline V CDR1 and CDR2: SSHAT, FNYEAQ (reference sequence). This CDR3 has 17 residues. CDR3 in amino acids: CASSLGGLSGSQETQYF. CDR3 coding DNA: TGTGCTAGCAGCTTAGGCGGGCTGTCAGGTAGCCAAGAGACCCAGTACTTC. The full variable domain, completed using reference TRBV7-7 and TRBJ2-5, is GAGVSQSPRYKVTKRGQDVTLRCDPISSHATLYWYQQALGQGPEFLTYFNYEAQPDKSGLPSDRFSAERPEGSISTLTIQRTEQRDSAMYRCASSLGGLSGSQETQYFGPGTRLLVL.

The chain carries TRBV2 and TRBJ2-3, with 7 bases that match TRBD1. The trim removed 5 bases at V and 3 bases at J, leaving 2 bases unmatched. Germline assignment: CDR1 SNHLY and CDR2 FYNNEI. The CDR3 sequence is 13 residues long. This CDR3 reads CASSRGLTDTQYF. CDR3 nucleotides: TGTGCCAGCAGTAGGGGGCTGACAGATACGCAGTATTTT. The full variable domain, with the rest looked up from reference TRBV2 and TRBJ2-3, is EPEVTQTPSHQVTQMGQEVILRCVPISNHLYFYWYRQILGQKVEFLVSFYNNEISEKSEIFDDQFSVERPDGSNFTLKIRSTKLEDSAMYFCASSRGLTDTQYFGPGTRLTVL.

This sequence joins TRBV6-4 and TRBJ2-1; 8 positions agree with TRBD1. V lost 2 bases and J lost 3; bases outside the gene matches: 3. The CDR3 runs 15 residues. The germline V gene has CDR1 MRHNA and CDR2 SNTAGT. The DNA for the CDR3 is TGTGCCAGCAGTGACCAGGGGGCGGACTACAATGAGCAGTTCTTC. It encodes CASSDQGADYNEQFF.